The clone carrying this T cell receptor beta chain was seen once. Its antigen is not known. The junction does not match germline at one end; this may be a read error. The data belong to a study of response to subunit inactivated influenza vaccine. Germline V gene sequence: CDR1 KGHSH, CDR2 LQKENI. The CDR3 sequence is 16 residues long. TCRdb reprocessed the RT-PCR reads with MiXCR, giving one entry per CDR3 protein. The sample includes about 300,000 distinct CDR3 sequences, around 22% of them seen just once. Study-level points and caveats: It was suggested by the authors that few new T cells are recruited by each seasonal influenza vaccination.

The source was PBMCs from blood, collected approximately 22 months after vaccination. This clonotype originated in a man aged 50-75 years who received an inactivated influenza vaccine. The chain links TRBV18 to TRBJ1-6; D unresolved. The CDR3 nucleotides are TGTGCCAGCTCACCCTTTGCGCAGGAGAGTAATTCACCCCTCCACTTC. It yields the protein CASSPFAQESNSPLHF. Full variable domain (remainder filled in from reference TRBV18 and TRBJ1-6): NAGVMQNPRHLVRRRGQEARLRCSPMKGHSHVYWYRQLPEEGLKFMVYLQKENIIDESGMPKERFSAEFPKEGPSILRIQQVVRGDSAAYFCASSPFAQESNSPLHFGNGTRLTVT.